This T cell receptor beta chain stems from a study of early T cells in non-severe SARS-CoV-2 infection. From germline, CDR1 is SGHRS and CDR2 YFSETQ. The ends were cut back, 0 bases at V and 2 bases at J, with 14 bases in the middle. The CDR3 is 16 amino acids. Individual cDNA molecules received unique molecular identifiers during library preparation. MiXCR was run by TCRdb on the 5' RACE reads, yielding one entry per CDR3 protein. Of about 50,000 distinct CDR3 sequences in the sample, 9% to 15% were seen once. This clonotype was counted a few times. The rearrangement uses TRBV5-1 and TRBJ2-5; possible D gene TRBD2, 6 bases. This sequence originates from an adult who was a healthcare worker with PCR-confirmed SARS-CoV-2 infection or an uninfected control (not recorded which). Specimen: whole blood, collected at baseline. The DNA of the CDR3 is TGCGCCAGCAGCTTGGCCGGGGCGGGACCTCAAGAGACCCAGTACTTC. Translated, it gives CASSLAGAGPQETQYF.